The 20 T cell receptor beta chains below were found in one sample sequenced in a study of T cells in Graves' hyperthyroidism and ophthalmopathy. Amplification yielded TCR beta CDR3 regions, with RNA transcripts as the source. Carried out on the TCR CDR3, a first-round RT-PCR used the HTBI primer set. TCRdb fed the multiplex PCR reads into MiXCR, producing one record per CDR3 protein. The sample lists approximately 520,000 distinct CDR3 sequences; roughly 20% were seen once. Sequenced input: blood. Receptor source: a young man with Graves' hyperthyroidism.

This clonotype was recorded many times. CDR3 protein: CASSLLQGGVQETQYF. As DNA, the CDR3 is TGTGCCAGCAGCTTATTACAGGGTGGGGTCCAAGAGACCCAGTACTTC. V is TRBV7-9 and J is TRBJ2-5, with TRBD1 as a possible D gene (6 bases). With 2 bases removed from V and 1 base from J, the gap between germline ends came to 14 bases. Per germline, CDR1 SEHNR and CDR2 FQNEAQ (reference sequence). This CDR3 is 16 amino acids long.

This clonotype was observed at least ten times. The CDR3 loop is CASSLRMGLNTEAFF. For the CDR3, the DNA is TGTGCCAGCAGCTTGCGCATGGGCTTGAACACTGAAGCTTTCTTT. V usage is TRBV5-6 and J usage is TRBJ1-1; D remains ambiguous. Germline V gene sequence: CDR1 SGHDT, CDR2 YYEEEE. CDR3 length: 15 residues. Trimming stripped 1 base from V and 0 bases from J, with 10 bases between.

This clonotype came up many times. This chain links TRBV2 with TRBJ1-1, with D maybe TRBD1 (5 bases). Germline V gives CDR1 SNHLY, CDR2 FYNNEI. CDR3 length: 14 residues. The V end was cut by 7 bases, the J end by 1 base, with 13 bases between. The CDR3 here is CASTPGGGNTEAFF. The CDR3 bases are TGTGCCAGCACCCCGGGGGGGGGGAACACTGAAGCTTTCTTT.

This clonotype occurred a few times. The chain links TRBV29-1 to TRBJ2-7; TRBD2 matches 7 bases. J gave up 2 bases and V 2 bases, and 6 bases lay outside the gene matches. This CDR3 spans 14 amino acids. Per the germline V gene, CDR1 is SQVTM and CDR2 is ANQGSEA. The CDR3 region has the DNA TGCAGCGTTGAATGGACTAGTCGGCCCTACGAGCAGTACTTC. Its translation is CSVEWTSRPYEQYF.

J is TRBJ2-6 and V is TRBV6-5; the D gene is possibly TRBD2 (6 bases). With 0 bases removed from V and 3 bases from J, the gap between germline ends came to 9 bases. The CDR3 is 16 residues long. In germline, CDR1 is MNHEY, CDR2 SVGAGI. The chain's CDR3 is CASSYSGGSGANVLTF. The CDR3 region has the DNA TGTGCCAGCAGTTACTCAGGAGGGAGTGGGGCCAACGTCCTGACTTTC.

This clonotype was detected many times. The chain couples TRBV10-3 to TRBJ2-2; TRBD1 or TRBD2 may be the D gene (5 bases each). From germline, CDR1 is ENHRY and CDR2 SYGVKD. The germline V and J ends were trimmed by 0 bases and 4 bases, with 9 bases remaining between them. This CDR3 spans 15 amino acids. DNA for the CDR3: TGTGCCATCAGTGAGTCGGCAGGGAGCACCGGGGAGCTGTTTTTT. This encodes CAISESAGSTGELFF.

Ten or more counts support this clonotype. The chain has TRBV19 and TRBJ1-5, with 9 bases lining up with TRBD1. In germline, CDR1 is LNHDA, CDR2 SQIVND (reference sequence). Losses at the gene ends were 5 bases for V and 1 base for J; bases not matched to a gene: 6. There are 16 residues in the CDR3. CDR3 coding DNA: TGTGCCAGTAGTCAACAGGGGGCGAAGAGCAATCAGCCCCAGCATTTT. It encodes CASSQQGAKSNQPQHF.

The CDR3 spells CASSEFWGETQYF. CDR3 bases: TGCGCCAGCAGTGAGTTCTGGGGAGAGACCCAGTACTTC. The chain is built from TRBV10-1 and TRBJ2-5; D not certain. CDR1 is WNHNN, CDR2 SYGVQD, per germline (reference sequence). This CDR3 region has 13 residues. Trimming removed 1 base at V and 4 bases at J, with 7 bases between.

This clonotype was seen a handful of times. This chain links TRBV6-1 with TRBJ2-7; D gene unclear. The CDR3 loop spans 14 amino acids. CDR1 is MNHNS and CDR2 is SASEGT in the germline V gene. V was clipped by 6 bases and J by 7 bases, with 19 bases between them. Written as DNA, the CDR3 is TGTGCCAGCAGCAAGAGCCTGACCCTCGGAGAGCAGTACTTC. Residues: CASSKSLTLGEQYF.

This clonotype appeared many times. This chain links TRBV11-2 with TRBJ1-2; D ambiguous. CDR3 length equals 14 residues. Trimming took off 5 bases at V and 4 bases at J, with 14 bases between the two ends. Germline loops: CDR1 SGHAT, CDR2 FQNNGV. The CDR3 coding sequence is TGTGCCAGCAGCCTAAGGACGGACCTCTATGGCTACACCTTC. Protein: CASSLRTDLYGYTF.

This clonotype was detected ten times or more. The chain recombines TRBV27 with TRBJ1-5; 7 bases agree with TRBD1. The ends lost 11 bases at V and 0 bases at J; junction bases unmatched: 4. Germline V gene lookup returns CDR1 MNHEY and CDR2 SMNVEV (reference sequence). The CDR3 sequence is 13 residues long. In DNA, the CDR3 is TGTGCCCCACAGGGGTATAGCAATCAGCCCCAGCATTTT. This encodes CAPQGYSNQPQHF.

The chain links TRBV3-1 to TRBJ1-5; D remains unclear. Germline-derived CDR1 and CDR2 are LGHDT and YNNKEL (reference sequence). This CDR3 has 17 residues. Trimming stripped 1 base from V and 3 bases from J, with 16 bases between. DNA for the CDR3: TGTGCCAGCAGCCAAGTTCAAGACGAGGACCCCAATCAGCCCCAGCATTTT. Protein sequence: CASSQVQDEDPNQPQHF. Full variable domain (missing parts from reference TRBV3-1 and TRBJ1-5): DTAVSQTPKYLVTQMGNDKSIKCEQNLGHDTMYWYKQDSKKFLKIMFSYNNKELIINETVPNRFSPKSPDKAHLNLHINSLELGDSAVYFCASSQVQDEDPNQPQHFGDGTRLSIL.

This clonotype was observed at least ten times. The V and J genes are TRBV9 and TRBJ1-5; D call uncertain. Germline values: CDR1 SGDLS, CDR2 YYNGEE. The CDR3 covers 13 residues. V was shortened by 3 bases and J by 5 bases, with 9 bases between the two germline ends. The CDR3 protein is CASSASGHQPQHF. The CDR3 DNA is TGTGCCAGCAGCGCCTCAGGCCATCAGCCCCAGCATTTT.

This clonotype was found many times. This chain links TRBV5-6 with TRBJ2-5, with 13 positions matching TRBD2. The CDR3 has 17 amino acids. V dropped 3 bases and J dropped 5; count of bases not matched to a gene: 10. Germline V gene sequence: CDR1 SGHDT, CDR2 YYEEEE. The CDR3 spells CASSWTSGGASRETQYF. CDR3 DNA: TGTGCCAGCAGCTGGACTAGCGGGGGCGCGAGTCGGGAGACCCAGTACTTC.

This clonotype was observed a few times. The chain recombines TRBV24-1 with TRBJ2-3; TRBD2 matches at 7 bases. In germline, CDR1 is KGHDR, CDR2 SFDVKD. The CDR3 extends over 14 amino acids. Trimming took 3 bases from V and 10 from J; bases not matched to a gene: 9. The CDR3 bases are TGTGCCACCAGTGATCCGCTAGCGGTTGGGGCGCAGTATTTT. Translating it yields CATSDPLAVGAQYF.

Ten or more counts support this clonotype. This chain links TRBV7-9 with TRBJ2-7; TRBD2 is a possible D gene (6 bases). The CDR3 is 13 amino acids. Trimming removed 5 bases from V and 6 bases from J, with 14 bases in between. Germline values: CDR1 SEHNR, CDR2 FQNEAQ (reference sequence). DNA of the CDR3: TGTGCCAGCAGCCCCCGCGGGGTCTTCGAGCAGTACTTC. It encodes CASSPRGVFEQYF.

This chain uses TRBV7-2 with TRBJ2-6; TRBD1 is a possible D gene (8 bases). The germline V gene has CDR1 SGHTA and CDR2 FQGNSA. V lost 8 bases, J lost 2 bases, and 13 bases lay in between. CDR3 length equals 15 residues. The chain's CDR3 is CASGTGGAGANVLTF. In nucleotides, the CDR3 is TGTGCCAGCGGAACAGGGGGGGCTGGGGCCAACGTCCTGACTTTC.

This clonotype was seen ten or more times. A single base separates this from a much larger clone, so it may be a read error. J is TRBJ2-7 and V is TRBV12-3 or TRBV12-4, with D unresolved. The CDR3 covers 12 residues. Written as DNA, the CDR3 is TGTGCCAGCAGTTTTAGGTCCTACGAGCAGCACTTC. The encoded protein is CASSFRSYEQHF.

This clonotype was found many times. The J gene is TRBJ1-5, the V gene TRBV6-1; the match to TRBD1 covers 8 bases. After removal of 6 bases from V and 5 bases from J, the junction contained 9 bases not matched to a gene. The CDR3 extends over 15 amino acids. The germline V gene has CDR1 MNHNS and CDR2 SASEGT. CDR3 nucleotide sequence: TGTGCCAGCAGCTGGACAGGGCGGATAGATCAGCCCCAGCATTTT. Translation: CASSWTGRIDQPQHF.

The chain is built from TRBV3-1 and TRBJ2-2; possible D gene TRBD1, 5 bases. V was pared by 2 bases and J by 4 bases, with 8 bases between. The CDR3 consists of 14 residues. The germline V gene has CDR1 LGHDT and CDR2 YNNKEL (reference sequence). The CDR3 DNA reads TGTGCCAGCAGCCAAAACAGGATCACCGGGGAGCTGTTTTTT. Protein: CASSQNRITGELFF.